The 22 T cell receptor beta chains below all came from one sample that was sequenced in a study of cytomegalovirus exposure and HLA in healthy donors. Primers for the PCR totalled 60 Vbeta and 13 Jbeta. The data were produced by immunoSEQ multiplex PCR, yet TCRdb's version contains in-frame clones alone and is incomplete. Of over 150,000 clones listed, 80% are singletons. The specimen was PBMCs. Receptors originate from a man aged 18 to 30 in good health and CMV-seropositive.

The chain employs TRBV7-9 and TRBJ2-2, with D unclear. Germline V lookup: CDR1 SEHNR, CDR2 FQNEAQ (reference sequence). The CDR3 spans 13 residues. Between the trimmed V and J ends, which lost 2 bases and 3 bases, there was a span of 4 bases. CDR3 DNA: TGTGCCAGCAGCTTATCGGACACCGGGGAGCTGTTTTTT. It translates to CASSLSDTGELFF.

The chain uses TRBV6-5 and TRBJ1-2; maybe TRBD1 (6 bases). The CDR3 covers 16 residues. V lost 4 bases and J 5 bases, leaving 20 bases between the germline ends. The V gene's germline CDR1 is MNHEY and CDR2 SVGAGI. The CDR3 DNA follows: TGTGCCAGCAGTTCGACAGGAACACCTCATTTATATGGCTACACCTTC. This sequence encodes CASSSTGTPHLYGYTF.

This clone has only one observation. The chain couples TRBV19 to TRBJ1-5; TRBD1 might be the D (6 bases). V was shortened by 4 bases and J by 7 bases, with 17 bases between the two germline ends. The CDR3 is 15 residues long. CDR1 and CDR2 (germline): LNHDA, SQIVND (reference sequence). DNA of the CDR3: TGTGCCAGTAGTAGTACAGGGTTAACGCCCCAGCCCCAGCATTTT. Protein product: CASSSTGLTPQPQHF.

This chain uses TRBV6-5 with TRBJ1-3; 8 bases are a match to TRBD1. Germline assignment: CDR1 MNHEY and CDR2 SVGAGI. V lost 5 bases and J lost 4; bases outside the gene matches: 4. This CDR3 is 14 amino acids long. CDR3 DNA: TGTGCCAGCAGTACTGGGACAGGCGGAAACACCATATATTTT. Its protein is CASSTGTGGNTIYF.

V and J are TRBV13 and TRBJ2-2, with TRBD1 matching over 10 bases. Germline V lookup: CDR1 PRHDT, CDR2 FYEKMQ (reference sequence). The J segment lost 3 bases and the V segment lost 5 bases, leaving 9 bases of the junction unmatched. The length of the CDR3 is 17 residues. For the CDR3, the DNA is TGTGCCAGCAGCACCCGACAGGGGGCGCCGGACACCGGGGAGCTGTTTTTT. This translates into CASSTRQGAPDTGELFF. The full variable domain, with the rest looked up from reference TRBV13 and TRBJ2-2, is AAGVIQSPRHLIKEKRETATLKCYPIPRHDTVYWYQQGPGQDPQFLISFYEKMQSDKGSIPDRFSAQQFSDYHSELNMSSLELGDSALYFCASSTRQGAPDTGELFFGEGSRLTVL.

Only one count was recorded for this clone. The chain carries TRBV29-1 and TRBJ2-3; no firm D call. Germline V gene lookup returns CDR1 SQVTM and CDR2 ANQGSEA. Trimming cost V 8 bases and J 4 bases, with 10 bases left between them. The CDR3 covers 11 residues. CDR3 protein: CSLLRADTQYF. The CDR3 DNA reads TGCAGCCTTCTACGTGCAGATACGCAGTATTTT.

The chain uses TRBV7-9 and TRBJ2-7; TRBD1 is a possible D gene (6 bases). Trimming stripped 4 bases from V and 0 bases from J, with 19 bases between. The CDR3 loop spans 17 amino acids. The germline V gene encodes CDR1 SEHNR and CDR2 FQNEAQ (reference sequence). In nucleotides, the CDR3 is TGTGCCAGCAGCTCAACTCGGACAGATACCCCCTCCTACGAGCAGTACTTC. Translating it yields CASSSTRTDTPSYEQYF.

This chain joins TRBV30 and TRBJ1-1; no reliable D call. Trimming removed 0 bases from V and 0 bases from J, with 8 bases in between. The CDR3 is 14 residues long. CDR1 and CDR2 from the germline V gene are GTSNPN and SVGIG (reference sequence). Here the CDR3 reads CAWSVGRVNTEAFF. DNA for the CDR3: TGTGCCTGGAGTGTGGGCAGAGTGAACACTGAAGCTTTCTTT.

This clone has only one observation. The CDR3, as DNA: TGCAGCGTGGGGACTGGGGAGAGCTACGAGCAGTACTTC. It yields the protein CSVGTGESYEQYF. The chain has TRBV29-1 and TRBJ2-7; maybe TRBD2 (6 bases). V was cut by 6 bases and J by 3 bases, with 15 bases left in between. The CDR3 extends over 13 amino acids. From germline, CDR1 is SQVTM and CDR2 ANQGSEA.

This chain links TRBV5-1 with TRBJ2-3; the match to TRBD2 covers 7 bases. This CDR3 comprises 16 residues. Germline V gene sequence: CDR1 SGHRS, CDR2 YFSETQ. With 0 bases clipped from V and 1 base from J, the junction kept 5 bases outside the gene matches. CDR3 loop: CASSLVGGSGTDTQYF. In nucleotides, the CDR3 is TGCGCCAGCAGCTTGGTTGGCGGGAGCGGCACAGATACGCAGTATTTT.

The chain is built from TRBV7-9 and TRBJ2-2; TRBD2 is a possible D gene (6 bases). CDR1 SEHNR and CDR2 FQNEAQ come from the germline V gene (reference sequence). Trimming removed 5 bases at V and 7 bases at J, with 17 bases between. This CDR3 is built from 15 residues. The CDR3 region is CASSPPGGEGGELFF. The CDR3 DNA is TGTGCCAGCAGCCCCCCAGGAGGGGAAGGCGGGGAGCTGTTTTTT.

The gene calls are TRBV5-1 and TRBJ2-5; 14 bases fit TRBD2. The J call could be wrong; TRBJ2-7 is a better fit for the DNA end. Germline values: CDR1 SGHRS, CDR2 YFSETQ. This CDR3 contains 14 residues. The CDR3 coding sequence is TGCGCCAGCAGCAGGGGACTAGCGGGAGACGAGCAGTACTTC. This codes for CASSRGLAGDEQYF.

This clone has only a few counts. CDR3: CSVDLVGAYNEQFF. CDR3 coding DNA: TGCAGCGTTGACCTTGTAGGGGCCTACAATGAGCAGTTCTTC. The chain employs TRBV29-1 and TRBJ2-1; D might be TRBD1 (5 bases). With 3 bases removed from V and 2 bases from J, the gap between germline ends came to 11 bases. Germline V gene sequence: CDR1 SQVTM, CDR2 ANQGSEA. The CDR3 contains 14 residues.

Written as DNA, the CDR3 is TGTGCCAGCAGCGTTGACAGGGGAAACACCATATATTTT. Translating it yields CASSVDRGNTIYF. J is TRBJ1-3 and V is TRBV11-1; weak D call: TRBD1 (6 bases). CDR1 is SGHAT, CDR2 FQDESV, per germline (reference sequence). Trimming removed 5 bases from V and 4 bases from J, with 9 bases in between. The CDR3 loop spans 13 amino acids.

V usage is TRBV12-1 and J usage is TRBJ1-5; the D call in the table, TRBD1, was not verified against the DNA. TRBV12-1 corresponds to a pseudogene. The CDR3 contains 19 residues. DNA for the CDR3: TGTGCCAGCAGCTTTGCAGCCGGACAGGGGGGGTATAGCAATCAGCCCCAGCATTTT. Its translation is CASSFAAGQGGYSNQPQHF.

This rearrangement joins TRBV7-9 to TRBJ2-5; D possibly corresponds to TRBD2 (6 bases). Looked up from germline, CDR1 is SEHNR and CDR2 is FQNEAQ (reference sequence). V lost 0 bases, J lost 3 bases, and 20 bases lay in between. This CDR3 has 18 amino acids. DNA for the CDR3: TGTGCCAGCAGCTTAGCTGTTCGGCGCAGGCAGCGGGAAGAGACCCAGTACTTC. It yields the protein CASSLAVRRRQREETQYF.

V and J are TRBV5-1 and TRBJ2-3, with 7 bases aligning to TRBD1. The germline V gene encodes CDR1 SGHRS and CDR2 YFSETQ. V dropped 0 bases and J dropped 1; count of bases not matched to a gene: 2. There are 15 residues in the CDR3. CDR3 sequence (DNA): TGCGCCAGCAGCTTGGGACAGGGACGCACAGATACGCAGTATTTT. This codes for CASSLGQGRTDTQYF.

The gene calls are TRBV9 and TRBJ2-6; D is unresolved. CDR3 length equals 16 residues. Germline assignment: CDR1 SGDLS and CDR2 YYNGEE. V lost 3 bases and J lost 0, with 10 bases in between. DNA for the CDR3: TGTGCCAGCAGCGAGGAGCTGATCTCTGGGGCCAACGTCCTGACTTTC. Amino acids: CASSEELISGANVLTF.

The CDR3 sequence is CASSLSTGTVNTEAFF. CDR3 bases: TGTGCCAGCAGCTTAAGCACAGGGACCGTAAACACTGAAGCTTTCTTT. V is TRBV11-2 and J is TRBJ1-1, with D tentatively TRBD1 (6 bases). V gave up 2 bases and J gave up 2 bases, with 15 bases separating them. Germline V CDR1 and CDR2: SGHAT, FQNNGV. The CDR3 runs to 16 residues.

This clone occurred once. This chain links TRBV5-6 with TRBJ2-6, with a possible D match to TRBD1 (8 bases). The germline CDR1 and CDR2 sequences are SGHDT and YYEEEE. V was pared by 4 bases and J by 1 base, with 15 bases between. The CDR3 length is 17 residues. The CDR3 nucleotides are TGTGCCAGCAGCACCGGACAGGGAGGGTCTGGGGCCAACGTCCTGACTTTC. Translated, it gives CASSTGQGGSGANVLTF.

V usage is TRBV7-9 and J usage is TRBJ1-2; D gene uncertain. Looked up from germline, CDR1 is SEHNR and CDR2 is FQNEAQ (reference sequence). The CDR3 runs 12 residues. CDR3 bases: TGTGGCGGGTCCGGGGATAACTATGGCTACACCTTC. Translated: CGGSGDNYGYTF. The variable domain in full, with the rest retrieved from reference TRBV7-9 and TRBJ1-2, is DTGVSQNPRHKITKRGQNVTFRCDPISEHNRLYWYRQTLGQGPEFLTYFQNEAQLEKSRLLSDRFSAERPKGSFSTLEIQRTEQGDSAMYLCGGSGDNYGYTFGSGTRLTVV.

J is TRBJ2-2 and V is TRBV11-2, with 12 bases that match TRBD2. The CDR3 is 17 residues long. J was trimmed by 3 bases and V by 5 bases; bases with no gene match: 7. Per the germline V gene, CDR1 is SGHAT and CDR2 is FQNNGV. The CDR3 nucleotides read TGTGCCAGCAGCCCCCTAGCGGGGGGGGGATACACCGGGGAGCTGTTTTTT. Translation: CASSPLAGGGYTGELFF.